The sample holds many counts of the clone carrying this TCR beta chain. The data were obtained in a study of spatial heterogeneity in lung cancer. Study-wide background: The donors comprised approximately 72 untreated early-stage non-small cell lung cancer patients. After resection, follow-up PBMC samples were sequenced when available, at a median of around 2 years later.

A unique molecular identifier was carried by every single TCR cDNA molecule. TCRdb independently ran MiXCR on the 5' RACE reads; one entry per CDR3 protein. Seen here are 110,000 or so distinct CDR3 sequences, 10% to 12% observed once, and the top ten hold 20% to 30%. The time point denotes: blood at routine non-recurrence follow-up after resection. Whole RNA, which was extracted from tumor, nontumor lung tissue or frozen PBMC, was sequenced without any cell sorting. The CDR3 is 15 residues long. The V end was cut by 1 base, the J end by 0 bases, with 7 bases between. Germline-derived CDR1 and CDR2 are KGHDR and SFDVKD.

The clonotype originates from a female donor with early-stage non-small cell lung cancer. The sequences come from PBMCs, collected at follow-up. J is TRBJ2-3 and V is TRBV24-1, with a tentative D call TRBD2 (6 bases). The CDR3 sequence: CATSDFRGSTDTQYF. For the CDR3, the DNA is TGTGCCACCAGTGATTTTCGGGGGAGCACAGATACGCAGTATTTT.